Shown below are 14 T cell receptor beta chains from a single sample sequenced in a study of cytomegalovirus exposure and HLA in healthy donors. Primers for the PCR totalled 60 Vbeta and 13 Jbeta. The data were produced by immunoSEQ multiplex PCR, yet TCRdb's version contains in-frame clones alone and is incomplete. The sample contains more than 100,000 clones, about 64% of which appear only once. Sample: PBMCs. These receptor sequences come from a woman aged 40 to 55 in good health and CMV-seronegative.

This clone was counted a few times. The CDR3 loop reads CASSLSGNSPLHF. In DNA, the CDR3 is TGTGCCAGCAGCTTATCAGGGAATTCACCCCTCCACTTT. This chain connects TRBV11-2 to TRBJ1-6; weak D call: TRBD1 (5 bases). CDR1 and CDR2 from the germline V gene are SGHAT and FQNNGV. V gave up 2 bases and J gave up 7 bases, with 6 bases separating them. The CDR3 loop spans 13 amino acids.

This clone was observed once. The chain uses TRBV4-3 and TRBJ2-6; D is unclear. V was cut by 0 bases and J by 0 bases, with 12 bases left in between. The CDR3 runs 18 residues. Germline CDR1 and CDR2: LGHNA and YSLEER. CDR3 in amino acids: CASSQDHPGRSGANVLTF. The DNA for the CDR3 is TGCGCCAGCAGCCAAGATCACCCTGGGCGCTCTGGGGCCAACGTCCTGACTTTC.

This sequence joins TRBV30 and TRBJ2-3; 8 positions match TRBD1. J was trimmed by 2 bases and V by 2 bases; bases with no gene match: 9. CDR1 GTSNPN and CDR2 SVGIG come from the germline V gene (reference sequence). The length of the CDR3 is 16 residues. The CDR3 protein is CAWSLGVRGHTDTQYF. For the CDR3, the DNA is TGTGCCTGGAGTCTGGGCGTCAGGGGGCACACAGATACGCAGTATTTT.

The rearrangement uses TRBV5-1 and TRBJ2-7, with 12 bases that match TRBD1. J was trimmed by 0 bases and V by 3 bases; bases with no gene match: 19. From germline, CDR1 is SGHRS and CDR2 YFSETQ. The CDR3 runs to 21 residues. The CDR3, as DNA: TGCGCCAGCAGCTCCAAACTGCCGGGACAGGGGGCGGCGGGGAGCTCCTACGAGCAGTACTTC. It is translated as CASSSKLPGQGAAGSSYEQYF.

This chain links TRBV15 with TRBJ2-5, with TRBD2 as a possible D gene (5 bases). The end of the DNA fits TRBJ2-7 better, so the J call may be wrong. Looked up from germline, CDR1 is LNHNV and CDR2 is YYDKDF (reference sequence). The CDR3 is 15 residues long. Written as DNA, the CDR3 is TGTGCCACCAGCAGAGATGGAGGTTACTCCTACGAGCAGTACTTC. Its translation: CATSRDGGYSYEQYF.

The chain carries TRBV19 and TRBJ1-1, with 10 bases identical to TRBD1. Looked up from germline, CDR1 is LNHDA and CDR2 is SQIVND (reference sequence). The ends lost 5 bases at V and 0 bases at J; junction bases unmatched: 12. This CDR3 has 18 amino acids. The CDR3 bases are TGTGCCAGTAGTCTGGGGGCCCGGACAGGGGGAATGAACACTGAAGCTTTCTTT. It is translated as CASSLGARTGGMNTEAFF. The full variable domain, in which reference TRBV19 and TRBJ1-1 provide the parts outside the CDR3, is DGGITQSPKYLFRKEGQNVTLSCEQNLNHDAMYWYRQDPGQGLRLIYYSQIVNDFQKGDIAEGYSVSREKKESFPLTVTSAQKNPTAFYLCASSLGARTGGMNTEAFFGQGTRLTVV.

Written as DNA, the CDR3 is TGTGCCAGCCGAACGAGCAGGCTGGGTGCGGGCTACACCTTC. This translates into CASRTSRLGAGYTF. The genes are TRBV2 and TRBJ1-2; D remains unclear. Germline V gene sequence: CDR1 SNHLY, CDR2 FYNNEI. The V gene lost 8 bases and the J gene lost 8 bases, with 21 bases spanning the gap. The CDR3 is made up of 14 amino acids. Using reference TRBV2 and TRBJ1-2 for the parts outside the CDR3, the full variable domain is EPEVTQTPSHQVTQMGQEVILRCVPISNHLYFYWYRQILGQKVEFLVSFYNNEISEKSEIFDDQFSVERPDGSNFTLKIRSTKLEDSAMYFCASRTSRLGAGYTFGSGTRLTVV.

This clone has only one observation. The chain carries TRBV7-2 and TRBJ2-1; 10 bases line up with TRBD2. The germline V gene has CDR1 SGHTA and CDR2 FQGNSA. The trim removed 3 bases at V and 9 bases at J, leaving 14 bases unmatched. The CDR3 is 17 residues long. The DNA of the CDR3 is TGTGCCAGCAGCTTTACTCTACTAGCGGGGTATCGGGCTGAGCAGTTCTTC. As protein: CASSFTLLAGYRAEQFF.

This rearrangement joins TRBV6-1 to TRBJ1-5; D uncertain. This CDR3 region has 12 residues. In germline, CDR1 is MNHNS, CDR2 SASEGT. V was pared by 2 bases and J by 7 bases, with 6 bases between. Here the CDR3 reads CASSELSQPQHF. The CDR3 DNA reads TGTGCCAGCAGTGAATTGAGCCAGCCCCAGCATTTT.

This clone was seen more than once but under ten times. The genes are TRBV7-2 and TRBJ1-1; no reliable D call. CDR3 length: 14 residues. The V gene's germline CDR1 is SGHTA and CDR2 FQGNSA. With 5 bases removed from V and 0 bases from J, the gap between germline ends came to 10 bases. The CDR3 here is CASSLAGMNTEAFF. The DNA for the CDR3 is TGTGCCAGCAGCCTCGCCGGGATGAACACTGAAGCTTTCTTT. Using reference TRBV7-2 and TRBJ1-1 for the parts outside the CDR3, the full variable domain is GAGVSQSPSNKVTEKGKDVELRCDPISGHTALYWYRQSLGQGLEFLIYFQGNSAPDKSGLPSDRFSAERTGGSVSTLTIQRTQQEDSAVYLCASSLAGMNTEAFFGQGTRLTVV.

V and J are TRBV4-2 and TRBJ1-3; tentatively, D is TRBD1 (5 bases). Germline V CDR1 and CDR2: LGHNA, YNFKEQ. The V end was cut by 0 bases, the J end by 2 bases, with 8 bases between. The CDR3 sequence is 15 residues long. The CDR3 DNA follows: TGTGCCAGCAGCCAAGATCTGACAGCTGGAAACACCATATATTTT. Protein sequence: CASSQDLTAGNTIYF.

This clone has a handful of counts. The CDR3 coding sequence is TGCGCCAGCACGGCGGGGCAAGAGACCCAGTACTTC. This encodes CASTAGQETQYF. The chain links TRBV5-1 to TRBJ2-5, with TRBD2 as a possible D gene (6 bases). V lost 6 bases and J 2 bases, leaving 8 bases between the germline ends. The germline CDR1 and CDR2 sequences are SGHRS and YFSETQ. The CDR3 is 12 amino acids.

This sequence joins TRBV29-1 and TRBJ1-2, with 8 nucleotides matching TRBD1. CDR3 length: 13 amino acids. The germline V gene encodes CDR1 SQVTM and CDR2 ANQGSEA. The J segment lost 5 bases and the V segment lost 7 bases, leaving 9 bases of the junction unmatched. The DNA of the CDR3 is TGCAGCGCCGTCGACAGGGGATGGTATGGCTACACCTTC. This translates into CSAVDRGWYGYTF.

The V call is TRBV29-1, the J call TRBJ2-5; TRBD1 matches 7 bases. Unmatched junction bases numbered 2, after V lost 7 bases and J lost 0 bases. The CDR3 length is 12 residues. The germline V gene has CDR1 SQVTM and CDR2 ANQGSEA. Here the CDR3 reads CSATGDQETQYF. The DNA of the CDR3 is TGCAGCGCCACAGGGGACCAAGAGACCCAGTACTTC.